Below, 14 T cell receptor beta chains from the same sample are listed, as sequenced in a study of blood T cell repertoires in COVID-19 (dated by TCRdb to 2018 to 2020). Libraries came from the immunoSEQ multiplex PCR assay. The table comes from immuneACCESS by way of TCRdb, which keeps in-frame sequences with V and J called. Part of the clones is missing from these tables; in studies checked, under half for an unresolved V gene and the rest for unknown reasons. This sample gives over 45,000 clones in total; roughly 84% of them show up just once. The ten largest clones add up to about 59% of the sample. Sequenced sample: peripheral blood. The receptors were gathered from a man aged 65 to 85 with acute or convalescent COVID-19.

CDR3 sequence (DNA): TGTGCCAGCAGCTCCCTTGGCTTGACCGGGGAGCTGTTTTTT. As protein: CASSSLGLTGELFF. The J gene is TRBJ2-2, the V gene TRBV7-3; D is undetermined. Trimming shortened V by 4 bases and J by 5 bases, and 11 bases separated the two germline ends. CDR1 SGHTA and CDR2 FQGTGA come from the germline V gene. This CDR3 is built from 14 residues.

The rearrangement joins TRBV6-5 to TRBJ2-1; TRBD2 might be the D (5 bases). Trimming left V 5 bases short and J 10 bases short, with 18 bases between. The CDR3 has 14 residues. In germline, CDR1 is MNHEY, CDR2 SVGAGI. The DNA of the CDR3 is TGTGCCAGCAGTCCCCGGACTGTCCCCAGCGAGCAGTTCTTC. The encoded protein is CASSPRTVPSEQFF.

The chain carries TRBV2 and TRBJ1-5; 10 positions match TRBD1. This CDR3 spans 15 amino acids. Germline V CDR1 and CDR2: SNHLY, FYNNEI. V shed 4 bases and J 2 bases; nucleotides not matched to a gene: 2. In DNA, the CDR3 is TGTGCCAGCAGTGGAGGGACAGGGGGCAATCAGCCCCAGCATTTT. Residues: CASSGGTGGNQPQHF.

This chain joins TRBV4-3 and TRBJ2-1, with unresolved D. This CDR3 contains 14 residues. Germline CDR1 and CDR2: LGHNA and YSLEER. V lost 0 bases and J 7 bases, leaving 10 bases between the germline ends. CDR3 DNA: TGCGCCAGCAGCCAAGATCCAGCGAGTAATGAGCAGTTCTTC. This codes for CASSQDPASNEQFF.

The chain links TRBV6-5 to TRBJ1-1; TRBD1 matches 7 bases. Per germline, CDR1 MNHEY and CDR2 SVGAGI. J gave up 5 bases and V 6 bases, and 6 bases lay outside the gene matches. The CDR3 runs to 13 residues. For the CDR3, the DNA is TGTGCCAGCAGCTCACAGGGGAGGACTGAAGCTTTCTTT. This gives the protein CASSSQGRTEAFF.

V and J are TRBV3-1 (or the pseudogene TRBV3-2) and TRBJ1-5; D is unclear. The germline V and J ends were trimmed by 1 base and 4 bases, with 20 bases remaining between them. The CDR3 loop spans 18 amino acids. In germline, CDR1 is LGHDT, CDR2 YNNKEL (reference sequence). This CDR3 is CASSQGRRGGVSNQPQHF. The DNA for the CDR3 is TGTGCCAGCAGCCAAGGCCGAAGAGGCGGGGTATCGAATCAGCCCCAGCATTTT.

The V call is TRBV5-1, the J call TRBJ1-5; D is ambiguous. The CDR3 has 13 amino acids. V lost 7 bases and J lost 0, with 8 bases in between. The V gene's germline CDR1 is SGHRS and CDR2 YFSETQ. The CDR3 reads CASRQDSNQPQHF. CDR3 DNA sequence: TGCGCCAGCCGGCAGGATAGCAATCAGCCCCAGCATTTT.

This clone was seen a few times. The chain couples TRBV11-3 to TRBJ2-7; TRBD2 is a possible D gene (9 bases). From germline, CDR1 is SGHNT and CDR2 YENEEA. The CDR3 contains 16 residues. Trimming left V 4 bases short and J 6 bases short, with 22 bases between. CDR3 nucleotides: TGTGCCAGCAGCTCCTCGGGGACAGGAGCGGGGGGCGAGCAGTACTTC. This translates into CASSSSGTGAGGEQYF.

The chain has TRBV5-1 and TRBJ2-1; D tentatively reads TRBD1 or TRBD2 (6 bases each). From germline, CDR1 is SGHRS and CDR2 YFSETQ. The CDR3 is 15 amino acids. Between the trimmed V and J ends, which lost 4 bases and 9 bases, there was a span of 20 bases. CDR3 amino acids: CASSLGGPKGGEQFF. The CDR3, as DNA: TGCGCCAGCAGCCTGGGGGGTCCTAAAGGGGGTGAGCAGTTCTTC.

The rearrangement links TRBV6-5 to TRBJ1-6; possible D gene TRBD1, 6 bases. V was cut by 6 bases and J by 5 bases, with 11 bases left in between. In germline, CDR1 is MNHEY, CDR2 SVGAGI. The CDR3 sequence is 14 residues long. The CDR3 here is CASRTGLNNSPLHF. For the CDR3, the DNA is TGTGCCAGCAGGACAGGCCTAAATAATTCACCCCTCCACTTT.

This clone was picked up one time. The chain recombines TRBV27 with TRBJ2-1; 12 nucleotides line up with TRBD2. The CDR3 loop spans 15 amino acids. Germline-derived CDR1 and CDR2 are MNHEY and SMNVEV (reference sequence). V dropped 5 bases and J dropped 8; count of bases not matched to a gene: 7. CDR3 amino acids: CASSRSLAGGYEQFF. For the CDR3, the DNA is TGTGCCAGCAGTCGGTCACTAGCGGGAGGCTATGAGCAGTTCTTC.

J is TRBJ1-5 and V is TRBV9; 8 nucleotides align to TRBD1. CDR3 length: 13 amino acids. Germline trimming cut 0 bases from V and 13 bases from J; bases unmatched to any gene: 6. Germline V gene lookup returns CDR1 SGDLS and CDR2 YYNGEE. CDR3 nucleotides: TGTGCCAGCAGCGTAGATTTTGGGGACAGGCAGCATTTT. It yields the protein CASSVDFGDRQHF.

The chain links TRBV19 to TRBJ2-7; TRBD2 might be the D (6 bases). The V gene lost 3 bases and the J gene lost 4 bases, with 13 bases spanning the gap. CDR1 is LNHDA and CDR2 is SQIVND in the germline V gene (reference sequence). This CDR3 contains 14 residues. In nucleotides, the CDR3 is TGTGCCAGTAGTATTGAGTGGGACTTGTACGAGCAGTACTTC. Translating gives CASSIEWDLYEQYF.

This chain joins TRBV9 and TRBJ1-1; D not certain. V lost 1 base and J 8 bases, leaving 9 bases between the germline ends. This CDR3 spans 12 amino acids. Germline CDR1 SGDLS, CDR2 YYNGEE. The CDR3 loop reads CASSVPPAEAFF. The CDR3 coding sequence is TGTGCCAGCAGCGTACCCCCAGCGGAAGCTTTCTTT.